Here is one TCR beta chain with its context. Its antigen is not known. The CDR3 has 14 amino acids. Per the germline V gene, CDR1 is SGHDT and CDR2 is YYEEEE. TCRdb reprocessed the 5' RACE reads and keeps a single row for each CDR3 protein, giving no DNA. The sample table includes fewer than 400,000 distinct CDR3 sequences. The data belong to a study of T cells expressing NK-cell markers. The overall study: From sorted CD3+CD56+NKG2C+, CD3+CD56+NKG2C- and CD3+CD56-NKG2C+ T cells came the TCR beta repertoires. Among the eight sequenced donors, seven tested HCMV-seropositive and one tested seronegative. Study conclusions and caveats: As a fraction of CD8+ T cells, dominant NKG2C+ clonotypes reached about 1.0-7.5% in more than five donors. These clonotypes also led the CD3+CD56-NKG2C+ fraction in a handful of donors.

V and J are TRBV5-6 and TRBJ2-7; TCRdb picks TRBD1, but there is no DNA to check that call. The receptor's source is a man aged 18-70 years in good health. Sequences were obtained from blood T cells: a sorted CD56 or NKG2C T cell subset, CD4+ or CD8+ T cells, or bulk PBMC T cells (not recorded which). The chain's CDR3 is CASSQFRTGGGQDF.